Below, one TCR beta chain is given with its context. This entry is derived from a study of blood T cell repertoires in COVID-19. Study details: Sample material is recorded as cDNA or gDNA derived from T cells, B-cell-depleted T cells, or PBMCs.

In germline, CDR1 is SGHTS, CDR2 YDEGEE. Trimming cost V 0 bases and J 0 bases, with 7 bases left between them. This CDR3 comprises 15 residues. Original data processing: Amplified reference gene primers provided the basis for estimating nucleated cell counts. This table comes from immunoSEQ multiplex PCR, and its TCRdb copy is limited to in-frame clones, with some not included. The V and J calls and clone size come from that table; D and trimming were worked out from the DNA. Among under 450,000 clones listed, roughly 80% were seen once. Individuals aged about 18 to 95 years were recruited from 20 to 25 US areas.

The source is a woman aged 45-60 years who had recovered from COVID-19. Sample: PBMCs or T cells enriched from blood (not recorded which). The V call is TRBV5-8, the J call TRBJ1-5; D remains unclear. CDR3 DNA: TGTGCCAGCAGCTTGGGCTCCTATAGCAATCAGCCCCAGCATTTT. This translates into CASSLGSYSNQPQHF.